A single sample is the source of the 30 T cell receptor beta chains below, sequenced in a study of vaccination effects on CD4 cells after COVID-19. No antigen has been assigned to these receptors. The repertoire was sequenced with immunoSEQ multiplex PCR; TCRdb's copy has only in-frame clones and lacks some. The sample lists 31,000 or so clones, approximately 63% occurring once. Between days 9 and 10 of culture, CD4+ T cells were separated out. The sample in question was CD4+ T cells from PBMCs cultured without peptide, obtained before COVID-19 vaccination. These receptors were collected from a human donor who received a COVID-19 vaccine.

The rearrangement joins TRBV19 to TRBJ2-3, with TRBD1 matching 7 bases. CDR1 and CDR2 (germline): LNHDA, SQIVND (reference sequence). This CDR3 is built from 16 residues. Trimming removed 11 bases from V and 2 bases from J; junction bases left unmatched: 16. This chain's CDR3 is CAFSPRDRKATDTQYF. The CDR3 coding sequence is TGTGCCTTCTCCCCCCGGGACAGAAAAGCCACAGATACGCAGTATTTT.

This rearrangement joins TRBV27 to TRBJ1-6, with 7 bases matching TRBD1. The CDR3 length is 14 residues. CDR1 MNHEY and CDR2 SMNVEV come from the germline V gene (reference sequence). Trimming took 8 bases from V and 10 from J; bases not matched to a gene: 11. The CDR3: CASLPGGSGSPLHF. The DNA of the CDR3 is TGTGCCAGCCTCCCAGGGGGAAGTGGCTCACCCCTCCACTTT.

The chain employs TRBV2 and TRBJ1-1; a weak D match, TRBD1 (6 bases). The CDR3 is made up of 13 amino acids. Per the germline V gene, CDR1 is SNHLY and CDR2 is FYNNEI. V was cut by 6 bases and J by 0 bases, with 8 bases left in between. The CDR3 is CASSRQVNTEAFF. CDR3 nucleotides: TGTGCCAGCAGCCGACAGGTGAACACTGAAGCTTTCTTT.

The chain combines TRBV5-1 with TRBJ1-5, with 7 bases fitting TRBD1. Germline V gene data show CDR1 as SGHRS and CDR2 as YFSETQ. The CDR3 is 15 residues long. Trimming took 0 bases from V and 1 from J; bases not matched to a gene: 1. The CDR3 is CASSLAGQSNQPQHF. CDR3 nucleotides: TGCGCCAGCAGCTTGGCGGGACAGAGCAATCAGCCCCAGCATTTT.

The V and J genes are TRBV7-9 and TRBJ2-2; 8 positions match TRBD1. The CDR3 totals 16 residues. The V gene's germline CDR1 is SEHNR and CDR2 FQNEAQ (reference sequence). V lost 6 bases and J lost 4; bases outside the gene matches: 10. The CDR3 region is CASRSSRGRGTGELFF. The CDR3 nucleotides read TGTGCCAGCAGAAGTAGCAGGGGGCGCGGCACCGGGGAGCTGTTTTTT. Full variable domain (outside the CDR3, taken from reference TRBV7-9 and TRBJ2-2): DTGVSQNPRHKITKRGQNVTFRCDPISEHNRLYWYRQTLGQGPEFLTYFQNEAQLEKSRLLSDRFSAERPKGSFSTLEIQRTEQGDSAMYLCASRSSRGRGTGELFFGEGSRLTVL.

The J gene is TRBJ1-1, the V gene TRBV5-1; D unclear. Germline CDR1 SGHRS, CDR2 YFSETQ. V was trimmed by 4 bases and J by 4 bases, leaving 8 bases between them. CDR3 length equals 12 residues. The CDR3 sequence is CASSPGSTEAFF. CDR3 DNA sequence: TGCGCCAGCAGCCCAGGAAGCACTGAAGCTTTCTTT.

The V gene is TRBV5-4, the J gene TRBJ1-4, with 9 bases matching TRBD1. With V trimmed by 3 bases and J by 4 bases, 1 base remained unmatched. CDR1 and CDR2 from the germline V gene are SGHNT and YYREEE (reference sequence). The CDR3 totals 14 residues. CDR3 coding DNA: TGTGCCAGCAGCTCGGGACAGGGTAATGAAAAACTGTTTTTT. Translated: CASSSGQGNEKLFF.

J is TRBJ2-5 and V is TRBV4-1, with TRBD1 identical over 9 bases. The V and J ends lost 5 bases and 5 bases, in that order; junction bases with no gene match: 6. Looked up from germline, CDR1 is MGHRA and CDR2 is YSYEKL. This CDR3 comprises 14 residues. The CDR3 nucleotides read TGCGCCAGCAGCTTACAGGGGGCGGGGGAGACCCAGTACTTC. Translating it yields CASSLQGAGETQYF.

The chain links TRBV18 to TRBJ2-7; D is unclear. The V gene's germline CDR1 is KGHSH and CDR2 LQKENI. Trimming left V 2 bases short and J 2 bases short, with 13 bases between. This CDR3 contains 15 residues. CDR3: CASSPSIDQAYEQYF. The CDR3 nucleotides read TGTGCCAGCTCACCATCGATAGACCAGGCCTACGAGCAGTACTTC. The full variable domain, with the rest looked up from reference TRBV18 and TRBJ2-7, is NAGVMQNPRHLVRRRGQEARLRCSPMKGHSHVYWYRQLPEEGLKFMVYLQKENIIDESGMPKERFSAEFPKEGPSILRIQQVVRGDSAAYFCASSPSIDQAYEQYFGPGTRLTVT.

There are a few counts of this clone. This sequence joins TRBV6-5 and TRBJ1-1, with D hard to call. CDR3 length: 14 residues. CDR1 and CDR2 (germline): MNHEY, SVGAGI. V dropped 7 bases and J dropped 0 bases, with 12 bases sitting between them. CDR3 in amino acids: CASTLGVVNTEAFF. The CDR3 DNA follows: TGTGCCAGCACCCTAGGAGTGGTGAACACTGAAGCTTTCTTT.

The J gene is TRBJ1-1, the V gene TRBV6-2 or TRBV6-3; no definite D call. Germline loops: CDR1 MNHEY, CDR2 SVGEGT. The CDR3 runs 12 residues. V lost 3 bases, J lost 7 bases, and 9 bases lay in between. The CDR3 reads CASSYEPSEAFF. The CDR3 DNA reads as TGTGCCAGCAGTTATGAACCGAGTGAAGCTTTCTTT.

V and J are TRBV5-4 and TRBJ2-7; 8 bases are shared with TRBD2. V lost 5 bases to trimming and J lost 2 bases; unmatched junction nucleotides: 3. The CDR3 has 13 residues. Germline assignment: CDR1 SGHNT and CDR2 YYREEE (reference sequence). CDR3 amino acids: CASRRGGTYEQYF. For the CDR3, the DNA is TGTGCCAGCAGACGCGGGGGGACCTACGAGCAGTACTTC. Full variable domain (missing parts from reference TRBV5-4 and TRBJ2-7): ETGVTQSPTHLIKTRGQQVTLRCSSQSGHNTVSWYQQALGQGPQFIFQYYREEENGRGNFPPRFSGLQFPNYSSELNVNALELDDSALYLCASRRGGTYEQYFGPGTRLTVT.

V usage is TRBV6-5 and J usage is TRBJ1-4, with D tentatively TRBD1 (5 bases). The CDR3 length is 15 residues. Germline loops: CDR1 MNHEY, CDR2 SVGAGI. V dropped 2 bases and J dropped 8 bases, with 15 bases sitting between them. The CDR3 loop reads CASSYAGVTGEKLFF. CDR3 DNA: TGTGCCAGCAGTTACGCGGGGGTTACGGGAGAAAAACTGTTTTTT.

V is TRBV21-1 and J is TRBJ2-3; TRBD2 was called by the table and not checked on the DNA. TRBV21-1 is a listed pseudogene. The CDR3 extends over 17 amino acids. The CDR3 sequence: CASSKASSGSSTDTQYF. The CDR3 DNA sequence: TGTGCCAGCAGCAAAGCTAGTAGCGGCTCTAGCACAGATACGCAGTATTTT.

The chain uses TRBV7-9 and TRBJ1-6; D may be TRBD1 (6 bases). V lost 5 bases and J lost 6, with 11 bases in between. Germline V gene data show CDR1 as SEHNR and CDR2 as FQNEAQ (reference sequence). CDR3 length equals 14 residues. The chain's CDR3 is CASSETGSNSPLHF. CDR3 DNA: TGTGCCAGCAGCGAAACAGGGAGTAATTCACCCCTCCACTTT.

This sequence joins TRBV2 and TRBJ1-2, with 10 bases aligning to TRBD1. The V and J ends lost 6 bases and 2 bases, in that order; junction bases with no gene match: 6. Germline values: CDR1 SNHLY, CDR2 FYNNEI. The CDR3 covers 15 residues. The CDR3 coding sequence is TGTGCCAGCAGGCCTGGACAGGGGGGAAACTATGGCTACACCTTC. It encodes CASRPGQGGNYGYTF.

A note on this clone: The sample carries other DNA sequences with the same CDR3. The chain joins TRBV3-1 (or the pseudogene TRBV3-2) to TRBJ2-7; D ambiguous. The CDR3 has 14 amino acids. CDR1 and CDR2 (germline): LGHDT, YNNKEL (reference sequence). V was cut by 0 bases and J by 1 base, with 7 bases left in between. DNA of the CDR3: TGTGCCAGCAGCCAAGAGGGCGGATCCTACGAGCAGTACTTC. Translation: CASSQEGGSYEQYF.

The chain recombines TRBV6-1 with TRBJ2-3; 8 bases are a match to TRBD2. This CDR3 region has 19 residues. V was clipped by 4 bases and J by 1 base; unmatched bases: 16. Germline V gene lookup returns CDR1 MNHNS and CDR2 SASEGT. In DNA, the CDR3 is TGTGCCAGCAGTGGGCGACTAGCGAACAAAGTTTGGGGCACAGATACGCAGTATTTT. Translated: CASSGRLANKVWGTDTQYF.

The rearrangement links TRBV6-6 to TRBJ1-1; unclear D gene. CDR1 and CDR2 from the germline V gene are MNHNY and SVGAGI (reference sequence). This CDR3 region has 13 residues. The V and J ends lost 2 bases and 10 bases respectively, with 14 bases between them. The CDR3 reads CASSYGLGSVAFF. The CDR3 region has the DNA TGTGCCAGCAGTTACGGATTAGGGAGTGTAGCTTTCTTT.

The V and J genes are TRBV27 and TRBJ2-7, with D perhaps matching TRBD2 (5 bases). The V and J ends lost 2 bases and 2 bases respectively, with 7 bases between them. CDR1 MNHEY and CDR2 SMNVEV come from the germline V gene (reference sequence). CDR3 size: 13 residues. CDR3 loop: CASSLRGTYEQYF. The CDR3 DNA is TGTGCCAGCAGTTTACGGGGAACCTACGAGCAGTACTTC.

This clone has a handful of counts. The chain joins TRBV9 to TRBJ1-3; D remains ambiguous. CDR3 size: 17 residues. Germline values: CDR1 SGDLS, CDR2 YYNGEE. Trimming cost V 1 base and J 3 bases, with 17 bases left between them. The CDR3: CASSVLREGYFGNTIYF. The CDR3 DNA reads TGTGCCAGCAGCGTACTCCGGGAAGGGTACTTTGGAAACACCATATATTTT.

The chain carries TRBV11-2 and TRBJ2-5; weak D call: TRBD2 (5 bases). This CDR3 is 13 amino acids long. In germline, CDR1 is SGHAT, CDR2 FQNNGV. Deletions cut 0 bases from V and 5 bases from J, with 7 bases between. CDR3 loop: CASSLDRGETQYF. CDR3 in DNA: TGTGCCAGCAGCTTAGATCGCGGGGAGACCCAGTACTTC.

The chain couples TRBV6-1 to TRBJ2-3; 7 nucleotides line up with TRBD2. Unmatched junction bases numbered 3, after V lost 0 bases and J lost 6 bases. The CDR3 has 14 amino acids. Germline-derived CDR1 and CDR2 are MNHNS and SASEGT. The CDR3 nucleotides read TGTGCCAGCAGTGAAGCTCTAGCGGCGGATACGCAGTATTTT. This gives the protein CASSEALAADTQYF.

The chain has TRBV6-4 and TRBJ2-2; no definite D call. V was shortened by 4 bases and J by 6 bases, with 9 bases between the two germline ends. The CDR3 runs to 13 residues. CDR1 MRHNA and CDR2 SNTAGT come from the germline V gene. The CDR3 spells CASSVGASGELFF. The DNA of the CDR3 is TGTGCCAGCAGTGTCGGCGCCTCCGGGGAGCTGTTTTTT.

V gene TRBV3-1 (or the pseudogene TRBV3-2) combines with J gene TRBJ1-2; no clear D. Per the germline V gene, CDR1 is LGHDT and CDR2 is YNNKEL (reference sequence). V gave up 4 bases and J gave up 6 bases, with 12 bases separating them. CDR3 length: 13 amino acids. DNA of the CDR3: TGTGCCAGCAGCCTGCTAGGGCTGGATGGCTACACCTTC. Translation: CASSLLGLDGYTF.

DNA for the CDR3: TGCGCCAGCAGCTTGGAGGACAGGTACACTGAAGCTTTCTTT. This gives the protein CASSLEDRYTEAFF. This chain links TRBV5-1 with TRBJ1-1; TRBD1 matches at 7 bases. Germline V lookup: CDR1 SGHRS, CDR2 YFSETQ. The V segment lost 0 bases and the J segment 3 bases; nucleotides outside the gene matches: 2. CDR3 length: 14 residues. The full variable domain, in which reference TRBV5-1 and TRBJ1-1 provide the parts outside the CDR3, is KAGVTQTPRYLIKTRGQQVTLSCSPISGHRSVSWYQQTPGQGLQFLFEYFSETQRNKGNFPGRFSGRQFSNSRSEMNVSTLELGDSALYLCASSLEDRYTEAFFGQGTRLTVV.

The chain employs TRBV5-1 and TRBJ1-1, with D possibly matching TRBD1 (6 bases). CDR1 SGHRS and CDR2 YFSETQ come from the germline V gene. Trimming pared 4 bases from V and 1 base from J, leaving 14 bases between. CDR3 length: 15 amino acids. DNA for the CDR3: TGCGCCAGCAGCACCCAAACAGGGTCGAACACTGAAGCTTTCTTT. This sequence encodes CASSTQTGSNTEAFF. Full variable domain (remainder filled in from reference TRBV5-1 and TRBJ1-1): KAGVTQTPRYLIKTRGQQVTLSCSPISGHRSVSWYQQTPGQGLQFLFEYFSETQRNKGNFPGRFSGRQFSNSRSEMNVSTLELGDSALYLCASSTQTGSNTEAFFGQGTRLTVV.

The V and J genes are TRBV7-9 and TRBJ2-3, with D unresolved. The CDR3 loop spans 14 amino acids. V lost 1 base to trimming and J lost 0 bases, with 5 bases between them. Germline V gene lookup returns CDR1 SEHNR and CDR2 FQNEAQ (reference sequence). In nucleotides, the CDR3 is TGTGCCAGCAGCTTAGGACTGAGCACAGATACGCAGTATTTT. Translating gives CASSLGLSTDTQYF.

This chain joins TRBV18 and TRBJ1-1, with TRBD1 matching over 8 bases. Per germline, CDR1 KGHSH and CDR2 LQKENI. The CDR3 has 14 residues. Trimming took 4 bases from V and 5 from J; bases not matched to a gene: 6. CDR3 amino acids: CASSLTGGRTEAFF. In DNA, the CDR3 is TGTGCCAGCTCACTAACAGGGGGTAGGACTGAAGCTTTCTTT.

A single count supports this clone. The V and J genes are TRBV5-1 and TRBJ1-1; TRBD1 agrees at 7 bases. Germline trimming cut 3 bases from V and 1 base from J; bases unmatched to any gene: 18. Germline V lookup: CDR1 SGHRS, CDR2 YFSETQ. This CDR3 contains 19 residues. The CDR3 loop is CASSSHFVRWQGGNTEAFF. The DNA for the CDR3 is TGCGCCAGCAGCTCACACTTCGTGCGTTGGCAGGGGGGGAACACTGAAGCTTTCTTT. Combining the CDR3 with reference TRBV5-1 and TRBJ1-1 gives the whole variable domain KAGVTQTPRYLIKTRGQQVTLSCSPISGHRSVSWYQQTPGQGLQFLFEYFSETQRNKGNFPGRFSGRQFSNSRSEMNVSTLELGDSALYLCASSSHFVRWQGGNTEAFFGQGTRLTVV.